This is a list of T cell receptor beta chains from one sample in a study of T cells in tumors after PD-1 blockade. The table came from immunoSEQ multiplex PCR; TCRdb's copy has only in-frame clones and leaves some out. The table records roughly 5,400 clones, 80% to 85% of them present only once. The starting material was PBMCs, obtained after anti-PD-1 therapy. The receptors stem from a human donor with advanced basal cell or squamous cell carcinoma (not recorded which). CDR3s include the opening cysteine and the closing phenylalanine or tryptophan. The D gene is left open where the match is weak. Not every row has a clone size; where given, it reads once, few, many or a size class.

d_call j_call clone_size v_call cdr3_nt cdr3_aa
. TRBJ2-3 . TRBV15 TGTGCCACCAGCAGAGAGCAGATGGCGGGATCTAGCACAGATACGCAGTATTTT CATSREQMAGSSTDTQYF
TRBD2 TRBJ2-4 . TRBV28 TGTGCCAGCAGCCCCGGCGTTGGACGGGGGGTCAACATTCAGTACTTC CASSPGVGRGVNIQYF
TRBD2 TRBJ2-7 . TRBV6-5 TGTGCCAGCGGGCGGGGGGCCCCGGGATCCTACGAGCAGTACTTC CASGRGAPGSYEQYF
TRBD2 TRBJ2-3 . TRBV19 TGTGCCAGTAGTAGCCTCCGGACTAGCGGGAACACAGATACGCAGTATTTT CASSSLRTSGNTDTQYF
TRBD1 TRBJ2-2 . TRBV5-4 TGTGCCAGCAGCCCTCCCGGGACAGGGGGAAACACCGGGGAGCTGTTTTTT CASSPPGTGGNTGELFF
TRBD1 TRBJ1-3 . TRBV5-5 TGTGCCAGCAGCCCGGGACAGACTGGAAACACCATATATTTT CASSPGQTGNTIYF
. TRBJ2-3 . TRBV11-2 TGTGCCAGCAGCCCCCTGGGTCCCACAGATACGCAGTATTTT CASSPLGPTDTQYF
TRBD2 TRBJ2-1 once TRBV28 TGTGCCAGCAGCCAGACTAGCGGGCAATACAATGAGCAGTTCTTC CASSQTSGQYNEQFF
. TRBJ1-1 . TRBV6-5 TGTGCCAGCAGAAGAGGTGGGACTGAAGCTTTCTTT CASRRGGTEAFF
TRBD1 TRBJ1-1 . TRBV12-5 TGTGCTAGTGAGATGGACAGGGGCCTTGAAGCCTTCTTT CASEMDRGLEAFF
TRBD1 TRBJ1-1 . TRBV2 TGTGCCAGCGCTATGTACCGGGACAGTATGAACACTGAAGCTTTCTTT CASAMYRDSMNTEAFF
. TRBJ1-4 . TRBV19 TGTGCCAGTAGTGAACAGGCAGTGGATGAAAAACTGTTTTTT CASSEQAVDEKLFF
. TRBJ1-4 . TRBV9 TGTGCCAGCAGCGAAGGGACACAGTCACCCAATGAAAAACTGTTTTTT CASSEGTQSPNEKLFF
. TRBJ1-4 . TRBV28 TGTGCCAGCAGTTTCGCTGCAACTAATGAAAAACTGTTTTTT CASSFAATNEKLFF
. TRBJ1-1 . TRBV14 TGTGCCAGCAGACAAAACAGGAACACTGAAGCTTTCTTT CASRQNRNTEAFF
. TRBJ1-2 few TRBV18 TGTGCCAGCTCATCCTCTTACAGGGTGGTGGCGAACTATGGCTACACCTTC CASSSSYRVVANYGYTF
. TRBJ1-4 . TRBV6-1 TGTGCCAGCAGTGAAGGGGGGGAGGAGGAAAAACTGTTTTTT CASSEGGEEEKLFF
. TRBJ2-1 . TRBV9 TGTGCCAGCAGCGCCCCCGGACGCGGGTCCAATGAGCAGTTCTTC CASSAPGRGSNEQFF
TRBD1 TRBJ1-4 . TRBV3-1/TRBV3-2 TGTGCCAGCAGCCAACAGGGGGGCTCGAGTGAAAAACTGTTTTTT CASSQQGGSSEKLFF
. TRBJ1-5 few TRBV19 TGTGCCAGTAGTAACGGCAGGGATTCTAATCAGCCCCAGCATTTT CASSNGRDSNQPQHF
. TRBJ1-1 . TRBV2 TGTGCCAGCAGTGCGTGGGGGGCCGCTGAAGCTTTCTTT CASSAWGAAEAFF
. TRBJ2-1 . TRBV30 TGTGCCTGGAGTGTACCTCTAATAAATGAGCAGTTCTTC CAWSVPLINEQFF
. TRBJ1-2 . TRBV6-5 TGTGCCAGCAGTTACCGGCCGATCCTATCTAACTATGGCTACACCTTC CASSYRPILSNYGYTF
. TRBJ2-1 . TRBV4-3 TGCGCCAGCAGCCAAACCTCGGAGCAGTTCTTC CASSQTSEQFF
TRBD1 TRBJ1-1 . TRBV5-5 TGTGCCAGCAGCTTGGGGGGACAGGTGAGGTTCTACACTGAAGCTTTCTTT CASSLGGQVRFYTEAFF
. TRBJ1-4 . TRBV5-4 TGTGCCAGCAGCTTGGCCGGGACCTCAACTAATGAAAAACTGTTTTTT CASSLAGTSTNEKLFF
TRBD1 TRBJ1-2 few TRBV7-9 TGTGCCAGCAGCTCAAGGACAGGGGCAGAAAACTATGGCTACACCTTC CASSSRTGAENYGYTF
. TRBJ2-7 . TRBV3-1/TRBV3-2 TGTGCCAGCAGCCAAGGGATGAGCACCTCCTACGAGCAGTACTTC CASSQGMSTSYEQYF
TRBD1 TRBJ2-5 once TRBV2 TGTGCCAGCAGTGAAGCCTCCGACAGGGTTGAGGAGACCCAGTACTTC CASSEASDRVEETQYF
. TRBJ2-5 . TRBV7-6 TGTGCCAGCAGCTTGGGTCTAGCGCATGAGACCCAGTACTTC CASSLGLAHETQYF
TRBD2 TRBJ2-3 . TRBV18 TGTGCCAGCTCACACGCCGAATTGGCGGGGGTTAGCACAGATACGCAGTATTTT CASSHAELAGVSTDTQYF
. TRBJ2-1 . TRBV4-1 TGCGCCAGCAGCCCGACCGGGACACCCGGGGGTGAGCAGTTCTTC CASSPTGTPGGEQFF
TRBD1 TRBJ1-6 . TRBV5-6 TGTGCCAGCGCTGGGCAGGGGGCTTCACCCCTCCACTTT CASAGQGASPLHF
TRBD1 TRBJ1-2 . TRBV7-9 TGTGCCAGCAGCTTTCGGACAGGACTAACTAACTATGGCTACACCTTC CASSFRTGLTNYGYTF
. TRBJ2-5 . TRBV18 TGTGCCAGCTCACCACCCGGGACATTGGAGACCCAGTACTTC CASSPPGTLETQYF
. TRBJ1-1 . TRBV6-2/TRBV6-3 TGTGCCAGCAGTTATATTCTCGGGCAGGGAGTGGTGAACACTGAAGCTTTCTTT CASSYILGQGVVNTEAFF
. TRBJ2-3 . TRBV7-2 TGTGCCAGCAGCTTAGTAGCAAGAACAGATACGCAGTATTTT CASSLVARTDTQYF
. TRBJ2-6 . TRBV5-4 TGTGCCAGCAGCTTGGTAGGGAATGGGGCCAACGTCCTGACTTTC CASSLVGNGANVLTF
. TRBJ1-6 . TRBV7-9 TGTGCCAGCAGCTTAGGGCAGGGAAGTTCACCCCTCCACTTT CASSLGQGSSPLHF
. TRBJ2-7 few TRBV10-1 TGCGCCAGCAGTGAATCAGGGACCTACGAGCAGTACTTC CASSESGTYEQYF
. TRBJ1-1 . TRBV15 TGTGCCACCAGGGCCTCCGGTGGAGCGGCTTTCTTT CATRASGGAAFF
TRBD2 TRBJ2-2 . TRBV6-2/TRBV6-3 TGTGCCAGCAGCCAGCGGGGGGGGCCGCGAACCGGGGAGCTGTTTTTT CASSQRGGPRTGELFF
. TRBJ2-1 . TRBV2 TGTGCCAGCAGGAACCGGGGGGCCCACTACAATGAGCAGTTCTTC CASRNRGAHYNEQFF
TRBD2 TRBJ2-3 . TRBV15 TGTGCCACCAGCAGAGATGCCAGCGGGGGGGCCTACACAGATACGCAGTATTTT CATSRDASGGAYTDTQYF
TRBD1 TRBJ1-2 . TRBV19 TGTGCCAGTAGGTCCGGGACAGGGTCCTCCAGGGGCTACACCTTC CASRSGTGSSRGYTF
. TRBJ1-2 . TRBV6-5 TGTGCCAGCGGGACGAATTATGGCTACACCTTC CASGTNYGYTF
TRBD1 TRBJ1-6 . TRBV28 TGTGCCAGCAGCTCCGGGACAGGGAATAATTCACCCCTCCACTTT CASSSGTGNNSPLHF
TRBD1 TRBJ2-2 . TRBV27 TGTGCCAGCAGTTCAATCGGATCGCCGGGACAGGGAACCACCGGGGAGCTGTTTTTT CASSSIGSPGQGTTGELFF
. TRBJ2-7 . TRBV7-2 TGTGCCAGCAGTCTAGCCCATAGGGCCGAGCAGTACTTC CASSLAHRAEQYF
. TRBJ2-4 . TRBV21-1 TGTGCCAGCAGCAAAGACGAGGGTCTAGCCAAAAACATTCAGTACTTC CASSKDEGLAKNIQYF
. TRBJ2-5 . TRBV3-1/TRBV3-2 TGTGCCAGCAGCCAAGAAGTCGGCCAGTACCAAGAGACCCAGTACTTC CASSQEVGQYQETQYF
TRBD1 TRBJ1-1 few TRBV6-5 TGTGCCAGCAGTCGAGACAGGGGCGGAGTCTCTGAAGCTTTCTTT CASSRDRGGVSEAFF
TRBD1 TRBJ1-5 few TRBV6-5 TGTGCCAGCAGTTCGGACAGGAATAGCAATCAGCCCCAGCATTTT CASSSDRNSNQPQHF
TRBD2 TRBJ2-5 . TRBV19 TGTGCCAGTAGTACCTCAGGCGGGGGGCGGGAGACCCAGTACTTC CASSTSGGGRETQYF